This is a list of T cell receptor beta chains from one sample in a study of cytomegalovirus exposure and HLA in healthy donors. Assay used: immunoSEQ multiplex PCR; TCRdb lists only in-frame clones, some missing. This repertoire shows tens of thousands of clones, approximately 82% found once; its top ten account for roughly a tenth. Sequencing was performed on PBMCs. Receptor source: a woman in her late teens or twenties in good health and CMV-seropositive. CDR3s include the opening cysteine and the closing phenylalanine or tryptophan. D genes are given only for firm matches. Clone size is not always given. Where it is, it says once, few, many or a class for expanded clones.

V,size,D,J,length,DNA,CDR3
TRBV4-1,-,TRBD2,TRBJ2-7,17,TGCGCCAGCAGCCAAAAACCAGGGACTAGCGCACACTACGAGCAGTACTTC,CASSQKPGTSAHYEQYF
TRBV27,-,-,TRBJ1-1,15,TGTGCCAGCAGCCCAGGATTTCGGGGTTACACTGAAGCTTTCTTT,CASSPGFRGYTEAFF
TRBV7-2,-,TRBD1,TRBJ1-5,15,TGTGCCAGCAGCTCGACAGGGGTGGGCAATCAGCCCCAGCATTTT,CASSSTGVGNQPQHF
TRBV28,once,TRBD1,TRBJ1-5,14,TGTGCCAGCAGTCCCCCGACAGGGGGTCAGCCCCAGCATTTT,CASSPPTGGQPQHF
TRBV13,-,-,TRBJ1-6,15,TGTGCCACCCAGCCGGTCGGAGACTATAATTCACCCCTCCACTTT,CATQPVGDYNSPLHF
TRBV12-5,-,TRBD2,TRBJ2-1,17,TGTGCTAGTGGTCTAGGGACTAGCGGGTTCCTAGGGAATGAGCAGTTCTTC,CASGLGTSGFLGNEQFF
TRBV27,-,-,TRBJ2-2,14,TGTGCCAGCAGATCCCAGGCCTCCACCGGGGAGCTGTTTTTT,CASRSQASTGELFF
TRBV19,-,-,TRBJ2-7,15,TGTGCCAGTAGTATTGCATTCACGGGGTCATACGAGCAGTACTTC,CASSIAFTGSYEQYF
TRBV7-8,-,TRBD2,TRBJ2-5,15,TGTGCCAGCAGCCTGACTAGCGGTTACCAAGAGACCCAGTACTTC,CASSLTSGYQETQYF
TRBV5-6,-,TRBD2,TRBJ2-5,15,TGTGCCAGCAGCGGCGGGGGACTAGCGGAAGAGACCCAGTACTTC,CASSGGGLAEETQYF
TRBV15,-,-,TRBJ1-4,15,TGTGCCACCAATAGCGGAACAAGAAAAGATGAAAAACTGTTTTTT,CATNSGTRKDEKLFF
TRBV29-1,-,-,TRBJ2-7,12,TGCAGCGTGGGTGGACTAAATTACGAGCAGTACTTC,CSVGGLNYEQYF
TRBV27,-,-,TRBJ1-2,13,TGTGCCAGCAGTCCAGCAGGAAACTATGGCTACACCTTC,CASSPAGNYGYTF
TRBV28,-,-,TRBJ1-4,12,TGTGCCAGCAGTCAGACTAATGAAAAACTGTTTTTT,CASSQTNEKLFF
TRBV15,-,-,TRBJ1-1,15,TGTGCCACCAGCAGAGATTGGGCAGGGGCCACTGAAGCTTTCTTT,CATSRDWAGATEAFF
TRBV7-2,-,TRBD1,TRBJ1-2,13,TGTGCCAGCAGCCGACAGGGGAGATATGGCTACCCCTTC,CASSRQGRYGYPF
TRBV2,medium-sized,-,TRBJ2-7,14,TGTGCCATCGTCCGGGGTACAGGGATCTACGAGCAGTACTTC,CAIVRGTGIYEQYF
TRBV6-6,-,TRBD2,TRBJ2-1,12,TGCGCCTCCATAAGTGGGACTAGTGAGCAGTTCTTC,CASISGTSEQFF
TRBV27,-,TRBD2,TRBJ2-1,16,TGTGCCACCGGGGGACTAGCAATGGGTGGCGACAATGAGCAGTTCTTC,CATGGLAMGGDNEQFF